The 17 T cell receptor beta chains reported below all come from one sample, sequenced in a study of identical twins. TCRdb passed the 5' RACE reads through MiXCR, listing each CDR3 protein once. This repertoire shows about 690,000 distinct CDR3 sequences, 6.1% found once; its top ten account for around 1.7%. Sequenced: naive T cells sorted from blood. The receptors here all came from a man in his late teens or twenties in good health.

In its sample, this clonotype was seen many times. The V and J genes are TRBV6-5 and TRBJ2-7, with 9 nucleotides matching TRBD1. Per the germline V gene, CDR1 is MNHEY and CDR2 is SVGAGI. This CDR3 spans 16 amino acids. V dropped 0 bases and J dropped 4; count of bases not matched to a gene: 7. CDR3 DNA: TGTGCCAGCAGTTACTCGAGGGACAGGGCTCATTACGAGCAGTACTTC. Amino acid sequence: CASSYSRDRAHYEQYF.

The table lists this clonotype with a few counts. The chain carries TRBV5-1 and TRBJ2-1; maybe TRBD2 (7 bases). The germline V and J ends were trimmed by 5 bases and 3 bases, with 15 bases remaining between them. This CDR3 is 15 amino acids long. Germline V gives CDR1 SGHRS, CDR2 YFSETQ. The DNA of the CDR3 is TGCGCCAGCAGTCCCACGGGGGGCTTCTACAATGAGCAGTTCTTC. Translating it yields CASSPTGGFYNEQFF.

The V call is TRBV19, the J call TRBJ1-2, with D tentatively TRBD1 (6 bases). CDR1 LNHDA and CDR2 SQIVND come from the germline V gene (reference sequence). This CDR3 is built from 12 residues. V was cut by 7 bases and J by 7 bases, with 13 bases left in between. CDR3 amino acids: CASKWGQTGYTF. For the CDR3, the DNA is TGTGCCAGTAAGTGGGGGCAGACTGGCTACACCTTC.

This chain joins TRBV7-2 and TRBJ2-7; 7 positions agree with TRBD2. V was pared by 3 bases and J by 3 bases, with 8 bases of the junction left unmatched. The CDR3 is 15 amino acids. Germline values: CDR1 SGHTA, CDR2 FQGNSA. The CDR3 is CASSFQGTTIYEQYF. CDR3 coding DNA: TGTGCCAGCAGCTTTCAAGGGACTACGATCTACGAGCAGTACTTC.

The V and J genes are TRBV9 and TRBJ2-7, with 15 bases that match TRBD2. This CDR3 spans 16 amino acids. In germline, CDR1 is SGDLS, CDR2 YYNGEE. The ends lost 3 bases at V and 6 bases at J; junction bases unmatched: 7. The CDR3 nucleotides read TGTGCCAGCAGCGATGATACGGGACTAGCGGGAGGCGAGCAGTACTTC. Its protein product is CASSDDTGLAGGEQYF.

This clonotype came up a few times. The CDR3 loop is CAISDGFRATGGTDTQYF. The CDR3 DNA follows: TGTGCCATCAGTGACGGCTTTCGCGCGACAGGGGGCACAGATACGCAGTATTTT. V is TRBV10-3 and J is TRBJ2-3; 8 bases are shared with TRBD1. The germline gives CDR1 ENHRY, CDR2 SYGVKD. Trimming at V came to 3 bases and at J to 1 base, leaving 12 bases not matched to a gene. This CDR3 region has 18 residues.

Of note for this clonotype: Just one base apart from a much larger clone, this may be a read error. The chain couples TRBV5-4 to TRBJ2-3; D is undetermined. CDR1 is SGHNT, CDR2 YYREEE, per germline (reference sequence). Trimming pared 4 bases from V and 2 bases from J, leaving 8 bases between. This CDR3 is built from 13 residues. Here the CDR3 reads CASSPMDTDTQYF. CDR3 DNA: TGTGCCAGCAGCCCGATGGACACAGATACGCAGTATTTT.

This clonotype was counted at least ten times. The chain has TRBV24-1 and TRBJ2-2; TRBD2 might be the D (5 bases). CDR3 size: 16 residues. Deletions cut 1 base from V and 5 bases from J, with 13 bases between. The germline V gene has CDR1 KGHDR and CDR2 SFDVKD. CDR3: CATSDFSMTGTGELFF. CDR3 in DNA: TGTGCCACCAGTGATTTCTCGATGACGGGAACCGGGGAGCTGTTTTTT.

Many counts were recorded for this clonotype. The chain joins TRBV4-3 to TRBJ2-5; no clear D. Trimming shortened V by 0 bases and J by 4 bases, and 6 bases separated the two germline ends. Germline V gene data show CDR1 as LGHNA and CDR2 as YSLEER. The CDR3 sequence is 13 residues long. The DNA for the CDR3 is TGCGCCAGCAGCCAAGAAACCGGAGAGACCCAGTACTTC. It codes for CASSQETGETQYF.

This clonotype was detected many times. The CDR3 spells CASSWLGTEAFF. The CDR3 DNA sequence: TGCGCCAGCAGTTGGTTGGGCACTGAAGCTTTCTTT. The chain employs TRBV5-1 and TRBJ1-1; D remains ambiguous. Germline V gives CDR1 SGHRS, CDR2 YFSETQ. The germline V and J ends were trimmed by 5 bases and 4 bases, with 9 bases remaining between them. There are 12 residues in the CDR3.

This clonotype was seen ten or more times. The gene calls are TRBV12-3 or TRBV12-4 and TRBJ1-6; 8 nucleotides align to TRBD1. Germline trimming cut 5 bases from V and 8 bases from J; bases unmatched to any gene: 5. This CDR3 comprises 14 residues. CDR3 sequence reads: CASSPTGEHSPLHF. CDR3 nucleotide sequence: TGTGCCAGCAGTCCGACAGGGGAACATTCACCCCTCCACTTT.

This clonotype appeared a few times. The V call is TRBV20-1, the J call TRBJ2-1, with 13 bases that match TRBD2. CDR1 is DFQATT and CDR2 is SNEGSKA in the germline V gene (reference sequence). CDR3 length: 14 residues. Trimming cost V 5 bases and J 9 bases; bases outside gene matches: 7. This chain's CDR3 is CSAQTSGRASEQFF. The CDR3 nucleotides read TGCAGTGCTCAAACTAGCGGGAGGGCCTCTGAGCAGTTCTTC.

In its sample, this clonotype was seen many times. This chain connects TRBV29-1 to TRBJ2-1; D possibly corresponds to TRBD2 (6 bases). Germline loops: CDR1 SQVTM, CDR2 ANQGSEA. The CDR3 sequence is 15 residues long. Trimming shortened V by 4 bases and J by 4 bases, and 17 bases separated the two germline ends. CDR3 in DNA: TGCAGCGTTGTACCCCCAGGGAGGTCGTACAATGAGCAGTTCTTC. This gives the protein CSVVPPGRSYNEQFF.

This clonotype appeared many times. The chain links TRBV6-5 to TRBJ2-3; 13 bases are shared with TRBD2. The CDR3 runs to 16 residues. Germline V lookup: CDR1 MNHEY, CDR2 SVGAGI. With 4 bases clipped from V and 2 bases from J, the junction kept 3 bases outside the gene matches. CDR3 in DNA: TGTGCCAGCAGTTCCGGGACTAGCGGGATCACAGATACGCAGTATTTT. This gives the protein CASSSGTSGITDTQYF.

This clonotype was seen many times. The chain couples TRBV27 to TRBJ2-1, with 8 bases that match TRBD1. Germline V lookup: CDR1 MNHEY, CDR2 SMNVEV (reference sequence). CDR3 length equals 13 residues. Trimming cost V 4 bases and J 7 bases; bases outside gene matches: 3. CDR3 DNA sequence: TGTGCCAGCAGTTCGACAGGGGAAAATGAGCAGTTCTTC. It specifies CASSSTGENEQFF.

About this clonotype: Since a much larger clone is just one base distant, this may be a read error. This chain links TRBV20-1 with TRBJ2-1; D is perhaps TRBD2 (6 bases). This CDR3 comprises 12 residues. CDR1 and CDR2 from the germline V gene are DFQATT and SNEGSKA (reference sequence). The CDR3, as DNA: TGCAGTGCTAGACTAGCGTACAATGAGCAGTTATTC. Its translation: CSARLAYNEQLF.

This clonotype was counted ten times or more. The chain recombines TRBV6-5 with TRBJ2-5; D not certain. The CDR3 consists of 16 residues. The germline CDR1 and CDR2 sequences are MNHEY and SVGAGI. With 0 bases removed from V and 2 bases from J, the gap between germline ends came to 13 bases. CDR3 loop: CASSYSSGRSQETQYF. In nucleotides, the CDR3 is TGTGCCAGCAGTTACTCGTCTGGCAGATCTCAAGAGACCCAGTACTTC.